This T cell receptor beta chain is from a study of T cell repertoires in cytomegalovirus infection (dated by TCRdb to about 2019). At the level of the whole study: Recently identified HLA-C-restricted CMV epitopes, whose presentation resists viral immunomodulation, were targeted by peptide stimulations together with well-studied HLA-B-restricted epitopes. Because public TCR beta signatures pointed to carriage of CMV infection together with the matching HLA type, the HLA type of each donor mattered for the analysis.

A note on this clonotype: No cognate antigen has been identified for it. Base-call qualities are not available, and no considerably larger clone is one nucleotide away.

Sequencing was performed on an Illumina HiSeq 1500. Clones were called with MiXCR by TCRdb after fastp trimmed the public reads at Q25, and only in-frame beta chains were retained. Every CDR3 protein is listed once, alongside the most common genes and DNA of its rows. A total of about 330,000 distinct CDR3 sequences appear in this sample, about 32% of them only once. The ten largest clones add up to approximately 13% of the sample. General study outcomes and caveats: Cumulative frequency of public TCR beta family members discriminated carriers of CMV infection plus the relevant HLA type in this cohort and an independent approximately 370-donor cohort. The ex vivo response was dominated by HLA-C-restricted CMV-specific TCR beta clonotypes, and the single most frequent clonotype in two of eight donors was supplied by these HLA-C-restricted clonotypes.

Taken from the germline V gene, the CDR1 and CDR2 loops are SGHTA and FQGNSA. The cysteine opens and the phenylalanine closes a CDR3 of 15 amino acids. Only the CDR3 DNA is retained, 45 bases long and in frame from the first base. V gives up 3 bases and J gives up 1 base, and the segment between their germline ends measures 9 bases. The meaning of the sample's treatment or condition label: in vitro stimulation with specific CMV peptide epitopes to enrich CMV-specific T cells. The source was cultured PBMCs, collected from culture after CMV antigen stimulation. The receptor chain draws on TRBV7-2 and TRBJ2-2; the D gene is possibly TRBD2, with 5 bases matching. The source of this sequence is a human donor in good health (CMV status not recorded). Some clones in this sample may be carry-over from other donors' samples. The CDR3 amino acid sequence is: CASSFGSMNTGELFF. The sequenced DNA is TGTGCCAGCAGCTTTGGGAGTATGAACACCGGGGAGCTGTTTTTT.